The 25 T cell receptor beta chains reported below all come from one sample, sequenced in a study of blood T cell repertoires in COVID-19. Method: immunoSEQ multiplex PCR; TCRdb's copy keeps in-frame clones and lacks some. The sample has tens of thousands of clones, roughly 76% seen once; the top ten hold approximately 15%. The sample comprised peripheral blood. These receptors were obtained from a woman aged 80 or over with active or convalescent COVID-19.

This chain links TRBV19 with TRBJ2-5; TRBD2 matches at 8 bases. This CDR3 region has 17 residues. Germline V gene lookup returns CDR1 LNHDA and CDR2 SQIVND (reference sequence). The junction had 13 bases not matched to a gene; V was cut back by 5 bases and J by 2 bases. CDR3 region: CASSPGVGGRIQETQYF. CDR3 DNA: TGTGCCAGTAGTCCGGGCGTTGGCGGGAGGATACAAGAGACCCAGTACTTC.

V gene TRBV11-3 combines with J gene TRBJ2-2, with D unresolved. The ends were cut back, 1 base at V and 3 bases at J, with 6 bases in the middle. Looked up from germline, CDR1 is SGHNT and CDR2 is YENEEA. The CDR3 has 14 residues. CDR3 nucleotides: TGTGCCAGCAGCTTAGTATCCTACACCGGGGAGCTGTTTTTT. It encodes CASSLVSYTGELFF.

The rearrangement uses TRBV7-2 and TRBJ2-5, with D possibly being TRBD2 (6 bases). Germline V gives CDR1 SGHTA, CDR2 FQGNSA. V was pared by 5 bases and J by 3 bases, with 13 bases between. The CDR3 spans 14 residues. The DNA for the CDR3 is TGTGCCAGCAGCCTCAACTCGGGAGAAGAGACCCAGTACTTC. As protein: CASSLNSGEETQYF.

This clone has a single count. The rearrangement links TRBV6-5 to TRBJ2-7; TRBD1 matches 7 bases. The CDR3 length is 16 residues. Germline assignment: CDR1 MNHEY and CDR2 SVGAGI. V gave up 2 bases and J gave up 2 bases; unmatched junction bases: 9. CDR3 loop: CASSYGGQQGAYEQYF. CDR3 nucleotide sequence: TGTGCCAGCAGTTACGGAGGACAGCAGGGGGCCTACGAGCAGTACTTC.

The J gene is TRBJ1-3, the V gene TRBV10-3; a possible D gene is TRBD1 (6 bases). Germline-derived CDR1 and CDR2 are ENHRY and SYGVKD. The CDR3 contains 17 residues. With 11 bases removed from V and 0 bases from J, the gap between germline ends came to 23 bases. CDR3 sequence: CASTGGARRLSGNTIYF. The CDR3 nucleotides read TGTGCCTCCACTGGGGGGGCCAGGCGGCTCTCTGGAAACACCATATATTTT.

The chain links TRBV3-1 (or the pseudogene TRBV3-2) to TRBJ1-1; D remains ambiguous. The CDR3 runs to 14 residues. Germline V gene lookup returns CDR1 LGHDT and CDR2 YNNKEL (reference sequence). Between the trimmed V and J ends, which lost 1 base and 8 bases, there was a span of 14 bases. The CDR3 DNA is TGTGCCAGCAGCCAAGTTAGGCCTCCCAGGGAAGCTTTCTTT. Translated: CASSQVRPPREAFF.

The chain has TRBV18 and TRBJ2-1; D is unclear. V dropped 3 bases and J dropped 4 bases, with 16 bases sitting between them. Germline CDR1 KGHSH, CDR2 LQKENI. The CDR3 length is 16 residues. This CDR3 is CASSPDRVAVYNEQFF. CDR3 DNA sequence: TGTGCCAGCTCACCGGATCGGGTAGCAGTTTACAATGAGCAGTTCTTC.

This CDR3 reads CASRDDRNQPQHF. CDR3 sequence (DNA): TGTGCCAGCAGGGACGACAGAAATCAGCCCCAGCATTTT. This chain uses TRBV2 with TRBJ1-5; perhaps TRBD1 as D (5 bases). This CDR3 contains 13 residues. V was clipped by 6 bases and J by 4 bases, with 10 bases between them. Germline-derived CDR1 and CDR2 are SNHLY and FYNNEI.

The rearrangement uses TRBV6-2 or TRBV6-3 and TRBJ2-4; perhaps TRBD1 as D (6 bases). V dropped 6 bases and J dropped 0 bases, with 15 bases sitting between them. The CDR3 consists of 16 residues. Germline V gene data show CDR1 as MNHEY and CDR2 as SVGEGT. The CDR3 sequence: CASSETGSLAKNIQYF. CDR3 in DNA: TGTGCCAGCAGCGAAACAGGGTCGCTAGCCAAAAACATTCAGTACTTC.

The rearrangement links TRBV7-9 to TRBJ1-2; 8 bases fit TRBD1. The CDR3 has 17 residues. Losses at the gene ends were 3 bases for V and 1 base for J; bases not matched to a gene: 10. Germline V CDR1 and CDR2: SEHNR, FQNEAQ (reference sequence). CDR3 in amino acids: CASSLGQDLNLNYGYTF. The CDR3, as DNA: TGTGCCAGCAGCTTGGGACAGGATTTAAACCTTAACTATGGCTACACCTTC.

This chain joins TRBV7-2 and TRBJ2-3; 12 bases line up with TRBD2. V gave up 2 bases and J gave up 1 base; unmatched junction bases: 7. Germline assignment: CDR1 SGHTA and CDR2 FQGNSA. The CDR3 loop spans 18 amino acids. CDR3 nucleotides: TGTGCCAGCAGCTTACGACTAGCGGGAGTTTGGGGCACAGATACGCAGTATTTT. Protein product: CASSLRLAGVWGTDTQYF. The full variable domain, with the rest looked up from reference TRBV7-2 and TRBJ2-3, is GAGVSQSPSNKVTEKGKDVELRCDPISGHTALYWYRQSLGQGLEFLIYFQGNSAPDKSGLPSDRFSAERTGGSVSTLTIQRTQQEDSAVYLCASSLRLAGVWGTDTQYFGPGTRLTVL.

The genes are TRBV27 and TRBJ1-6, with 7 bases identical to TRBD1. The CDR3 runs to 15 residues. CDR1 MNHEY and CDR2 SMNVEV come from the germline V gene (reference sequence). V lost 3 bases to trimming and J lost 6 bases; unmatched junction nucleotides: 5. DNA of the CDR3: TGTGCCAGCAGTTTGAGGGGGCCCGGTAATTCACCCCTCCACTTT. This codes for CASSLRGPGNSPLHF.

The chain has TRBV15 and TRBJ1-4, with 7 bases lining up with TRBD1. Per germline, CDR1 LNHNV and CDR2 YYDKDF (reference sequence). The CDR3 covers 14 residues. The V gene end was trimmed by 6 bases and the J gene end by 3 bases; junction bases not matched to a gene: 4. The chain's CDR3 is CATRRQGPNEKLFF. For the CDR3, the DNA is TGTGCCACCAGGCGACAGGGCCCTAATGAAAAACTGTTTTTT.

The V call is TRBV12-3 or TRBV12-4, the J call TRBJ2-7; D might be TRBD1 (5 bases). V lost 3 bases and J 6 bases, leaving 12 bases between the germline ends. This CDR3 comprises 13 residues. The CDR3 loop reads CASSFAGKGEQYF. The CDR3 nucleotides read TGTGCCAGCAGTTTTGCAGGGAAGGGCGAGCAGTACTTC.

The CDR3 region is CASSLQGPTYEQYF. CDR3 nucleotide sequence: TGTGCCAGCAGTTTGCAGGGGCCGACCTACGAGCAGTACTTC. The V and J genes are TRBV6-6 and TRBJ2-7, with a possible D match to TRBD1 (6 bases). CDR1 and CDR2 (germline): MNHNY, SVGAGI (reference sequence). This CDR3 comprises 14 residues. Trimming took off 4 bases at V and 2 bases at J, with 12 bases between the two ends.

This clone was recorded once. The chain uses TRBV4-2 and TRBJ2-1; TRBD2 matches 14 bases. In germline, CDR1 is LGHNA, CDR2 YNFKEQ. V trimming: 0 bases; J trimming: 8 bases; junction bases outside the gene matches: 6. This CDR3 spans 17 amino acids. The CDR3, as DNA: TGTGCCAGCAGCCAAGATCTGGGACTAGCGGGAGCCCATGAGCAGTTCTTC. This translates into CASSQDLGLAGAHEQFF.

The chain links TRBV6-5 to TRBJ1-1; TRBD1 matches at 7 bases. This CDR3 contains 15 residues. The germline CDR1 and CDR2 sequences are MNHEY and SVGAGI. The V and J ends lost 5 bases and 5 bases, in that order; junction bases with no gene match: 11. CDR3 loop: CASSMKWQGGTEAFF. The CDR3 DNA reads TGTGCCAGCAGTATGAAGTGGCAGGGGGGAACTGAAGCTTTCTTT.

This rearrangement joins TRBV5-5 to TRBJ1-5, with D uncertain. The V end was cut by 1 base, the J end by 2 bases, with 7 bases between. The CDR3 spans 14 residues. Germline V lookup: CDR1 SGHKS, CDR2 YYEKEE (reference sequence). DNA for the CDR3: TGTGCCAGCAGCTTGTGGCCAGGCAATCAGCCCCAGCATTTT. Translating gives CASSLWPGNQPQHF. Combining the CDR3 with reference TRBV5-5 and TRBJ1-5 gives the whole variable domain DAGVTQSPTHLIKTRGQQVTLRCSPISGHKSVSWYQQVLGQGPQFIFQYYEKEERGRGNFPDRFSARQFPNYSSELNVNALLLGDSALYLCASSLWPGNQPQHFGDGTRLSIL.

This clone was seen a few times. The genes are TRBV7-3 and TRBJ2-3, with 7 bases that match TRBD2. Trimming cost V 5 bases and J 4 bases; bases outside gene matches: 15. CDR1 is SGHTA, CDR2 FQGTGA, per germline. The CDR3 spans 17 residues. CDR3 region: CASSLLGRGIVSDTQYF. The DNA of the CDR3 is TGTGCCAGCAGCCTACTGGGGCGGGGGATAGTTTCAGATACGCAGTATTTT.

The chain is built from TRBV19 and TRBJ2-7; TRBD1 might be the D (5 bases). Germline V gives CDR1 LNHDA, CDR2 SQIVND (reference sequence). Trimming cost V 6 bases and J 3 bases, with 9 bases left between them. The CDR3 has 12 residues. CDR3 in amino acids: CASRDQGYEQYF. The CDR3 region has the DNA TGTGCCAGTAGAGACCAGGGCTACGAGCAGTACTTC.

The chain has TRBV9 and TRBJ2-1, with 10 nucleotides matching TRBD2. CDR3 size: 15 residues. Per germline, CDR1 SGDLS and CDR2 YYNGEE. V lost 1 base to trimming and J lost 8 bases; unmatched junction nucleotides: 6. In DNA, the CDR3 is TGTGCCAGCAGCGTATTGCCTAGCGGGGGCGATGAGCAGTTCTTC. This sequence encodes CASSVLPSGGDEQFF.

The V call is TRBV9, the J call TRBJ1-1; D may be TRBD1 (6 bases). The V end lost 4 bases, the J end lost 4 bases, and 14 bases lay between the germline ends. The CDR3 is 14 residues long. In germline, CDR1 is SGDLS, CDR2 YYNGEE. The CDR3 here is CASSTRTESTEAFF. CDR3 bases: TGTGCCAGCAGCACTCGGACAGAGAGCACTGAAGCTTTCTTT.

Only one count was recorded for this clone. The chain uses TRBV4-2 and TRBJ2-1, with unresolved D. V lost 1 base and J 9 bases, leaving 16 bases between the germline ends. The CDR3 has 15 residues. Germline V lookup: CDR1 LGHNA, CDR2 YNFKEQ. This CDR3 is CASSQAPERRGEQFF. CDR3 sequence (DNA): TGTGCCAGCAGCCAAGCCCCAGAACGGAGAGGTGAGCAGTTCTTC.

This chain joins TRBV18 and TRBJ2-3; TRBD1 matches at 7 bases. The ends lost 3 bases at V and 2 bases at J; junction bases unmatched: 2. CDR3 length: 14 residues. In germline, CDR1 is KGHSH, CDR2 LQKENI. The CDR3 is CASSPGQDTDTQYF. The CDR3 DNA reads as TGTGCCAGCTCACCCGGACAGGACACAGATACGCAGTATTTT.

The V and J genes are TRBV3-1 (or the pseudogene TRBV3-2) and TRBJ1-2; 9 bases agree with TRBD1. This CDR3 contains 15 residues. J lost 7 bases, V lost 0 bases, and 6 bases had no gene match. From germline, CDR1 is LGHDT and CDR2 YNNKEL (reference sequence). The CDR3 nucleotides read TGTGCCAGCAGCCAAGAGTCGGCGGACAGGGGTGGCTACACCTTC. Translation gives CASSQESADRGGYTF.